The next 25 T cell receptor beta chains were all read from a single sample in a study of cytomegalovirus exposure and HLA in healthy donors. The PCR made use of 60 Vbeta and 13 Jbeta primers. TCRdb's table, derived via immunoSEQ multiplex PCR, lists solely in-frame clones and lacks some. The table records hundreds of thousands of clones, roughly 82% of them present only once. Sequenced: PBMCs. All receptors come from a man between 40 and 49 years old in good health and CMV-seropositive.

This chain links TRBV13 with TRBJ2-1; TRBD2 agrees at 10 bases. The germline CDR1 and CDR2 sequences are PRHDT and FYEKMQ (reference sequence). Losses at the gene ends were 10 bases for V and 10 bases for J; bases not matched to a gene: 10. There are 13 residues in the CDR3. The CDR3 coding sequence is TGTGCCACCCGGGTCACTAGCGGGAACGAGCAGTTCTTC. Residues: CATRVTSGNEQFF.

This clone was counted only a few times. The chain combines TRBV27 with TRBJ1-2; D is possibly TRBD1 (5 bases). V was cut by 3 bases and J by 3 bases, with 8 bases left in between. This CDR3 has 13 amino acids. CDR1 and CDR2 (germline): MNHEY, SMNVEV (reference sequence). CDR3 sequence reads: CASSFGRDYGYTF. In DNA form, the CDR3 reads TGTGCCAGCAGTTTCGGCAGGGACTATGGCTACACCTTC.

The chain couples TRBV15 to TRBJ2-7; D is ambiguous. The germline CDR1 and CDR2 sequences are LNHNV and YYDKDF (reference sequence). CDR3 length: 12 amino acids. V lost 0 bases to trimming and J lost 6 bases, with 6 bases between them. CDR3 residues: CATSRDPFEQYF. Written as DNA, the CDR3 is TGTGCCACCAGCAGAGACCCTTTCGAGCAGTACTTC.

The chain combines TRBV6-1 with TRBJ2-5; the match to TRBD1 covers 12 bases. With V trimmed by 0 bases and J by 5 bases, 7 bases remained unmatched. Germline V gives CDR1 MNHNS, CDR2 SASEGT. The CDR3 is 17 residues long. This chain's CDR3 is CASSEAWGQGARETQYF. The CDR3 nucleotides read TGTGCCAGCAGTGAAGCCTGGGGACAGGGGGCGCGGGAGACCCAGTACTTC.

The rearrangement joins TRBV7-9 to TRBJ2-7; a possible D gene is TRBD1 (6 bases). V was trimmed by 2 bases and J by 3 bases, leaving 8 bases between them. Germline V lookup: CDR1 SEHNR, CDR2 FQNEAQ (reference sequence). This CDR3 contains 13 residues. CDR3 amino acids: CASSLTGYYEQYF. CDR3 nucleotides: TGTGCCAGCAGCTTAACAGGGTACTACGAGCAGTACTTC.

The J gene is TRBJ1-1, the V gene TRBV2, with 8 bases identical to TRBD1. CDR1 and CDR2 (germline): SNHLY, FYNNEI. The CDR3 extends over 15 amino acids. The junction had 6 bases not matched to a gene; V was cut back by 5 bases and J by 1 base. CDR3 region: CASSSQGAENTEAFF. CDR3 in DNA: TGTGCCAGCAGTTCCCAGGGGGCTGAGAACACTGAAGCTTTCTTT.

This clone came up a few times. The chain has TRBV6-6 and TRBJ1-4; D is uncertain. Between the trimmed V and J ends, which lost 2 bases and 7 bases, there was a span of 8 bases. CDR1 and CDR2 (germline): MNHNY, SVGAGI (reference sequence). This CDR3 is built from 13 residues. The CDR3 DNA sequence: TGTGCCAGCAGTTACATGGGGAGTGAAAAACTGTTTTTT. The encoded protein is CASSYMGSEKLFF.

The chain recombines TRBV9 with TRBJ2-5, with unresolved D. This CDR3 has 13 amino acids. The V end lost 4 bases, the J end lost 1 base, and 8 bases lay between the germline ends. The germline CDR1 and CDR2 sequences are SGDLS and YYNGEE. CDR3 residues: CASSSRPQETQYF. The DNA for the CDR3 is TGTGCCAGCAGCTCCAGGCCCCAAGAGACCCAGTACTTC. The full variable domain, in which reference TRBV9 and TRBJ2-5 provide the parts outside the CDR3, is DSGVTQTPKHLITATGQRVTLRCSPRSGDLSVYWYQQSLDQGLQFLIQYYNGEERAKGNILERFSAQQFPDLHSELNLSSLELGDSALYFCASSSRPQETQYFGPGTRLLVL.

This chain uses TRBV7-2 with TRBJ2-7, with D tentatively TRBD1 (6 bases). Germline V gene sequence: CDR1 SGHTA, CDR2 FQGNSA. With 1 base removed from V and 4 bases from J, the gap between germline ends came to 14 bases. The CDR3 is made up of 15 amino acids. CDR3 sequence reads: CASSLVFGGAYEQYF. Written as DNA, the CDR3 is TGTGCCAGCAGCTTAGTATTTGGGGGCGCTTACGAGCAGTACTTC.

This clone showed up just a few times. The chain uses TRBV7-9 and TRBJ1-5; D perhaps matches TRBD1 (6 bases). CDR1 is SEHNR and CDR2 is FQNEAQ in the germline V gene (reference sequence). Trimming stripped 1 base from V and 6 bases from J, with 10 bases between. The CDR3 spans 14 residues. The CDR3 DNA sequence: TGTGCCAGCAGCTTAGGGCAGGGGATTCAGCCCCAGCATTTT. This translates into CASSLGQGIQPQHF.

CDR3 nucleotides: TGCGCCAGCAGTGACCGGGGGAGGAGCAACAATGAGCAGTTCTTC. Encoded protein: CASSDRGRSNNEQFF. The rearrangement joins TRBV10-1 to TRBJ2-1; a possible D gene is TRBD2 (6 bases). Germline-derived CDR1 and CDR2 are WNHNN and SYGVQD (reference sequence). This CDR3 is built from 15 residues. Trimming pared 3 bases from V and 5 bases from J, leaving 14 bases between.

This clone has a single count. The V call is TRBV5-1, the J call TRBJ1-4; D is uncertain. CDR3 length: 14 residues. Germline V gene sequence: CDR1 SGHRS, CDR2 YFSETQ. Trimming removed 3 bases at V and 0 bases at J, with 6 bases between. The CDR3 loop is CASSYSATNEKLFF. Here the CDR3 DNA reads TGCGCCAGCAGCTATAGTGCAACTAATGAAAAACTGTTTTTT.

The CDR3 nucleotides are TGTGCCAGCAGCTTCCCCATACAGGCCGCAACTAATGAAAAACTGTTTTTT. It is translated as CASSFPIQAATNEKLFF. The rearrangement joins TRBV7-9 to TRBJ1-4, with D possibly being TRBD1 (5 bases). Germline CDR1 and CDR2: SEHNR and FQNEAQ (reference sequence). Between the trimmed V and J ends, which lost 3 bases and 0 bases, there was a span of 14 bases. CDR3 length equals 17 residues.

The chain has TRBV14 and TRBJ2-3; TRBD1 matches 8 bases. V shed 4 bases and J 4 bases; nucleotides not matched to a gene: 7. The germline V gene has CDR1 SGHDN and CDR2 FVKESK. The length of the CDR3 is 15 residues. This chain's CDR3 is CASSPDRGGADTQYF. The DNA for the CDR3 is TGTGCCAGCAGCCCCGACAGGGGAGGCGCAGATACGCAGTATTTT. The whole variable domain, remainder taken from reference TRBV14 and TRBJ2-3, is EAGVTQFPSHSVIEKGQTVTLRCDPISGHDNLYWYRRVMGKEIKFLLHFVKESKQDESGMPNNRFLAERTGGTYSTLKVQPAELEDSGVYFCASSPDRGGADTQYFGPGTRLTVL.

This sequence joins TRBV5-4 and TRBJ2-1; 10 bases line up with TRBD2. There are 16 residues in the CDR3. V was clipped by 3 bases and J by 0 bases; unmatched bases: 3. Per the germline V gene, CDR1 is SGHNT and CDR2 is YYREEE (reference sequence). CDR3 bases: TGTGCCAGCAGCTCTCCTAGCGGGAGCTCCTACAATGAGCAGTTCTTC. This gives the protein CASSSPSGSSYNEQFF. The entire variable domain, with the rest obtained from reference TRBV5-4 and TRBJ2-1, is as follows: ETGVTQSPTHLIKTRGQQVTLRCSSQSGHNTVSWYQQALGQGPQFIFQYYREEENGRGNFPPRFSGLQFPNYSSELNVNALELDDSALYLCASSSPSGSSYNEQFFGPGTRLTVL.

V gene TRBV27 combines with J gene TRBJ2-2; TRBD1 matches at 11 bases. The ends lost 6 bases at V and 0 bases at J; junction bases unmatched: 3. CDR1 and CDR2 from the germline V gene are MNHEY and SMNVEV (reference sequence). The CDR3 loop spans 16 amino acids. The CDR3 DNA follows: TGTGCCAGCAGGCGGACAGGGGGCCCGAACACCGGGGAGCTGTTTTTT. Its translation is CASRRTGGPNTGELFF.

The chain is built from TRBV5-1 and TRBJ2-3; 13 bases align to TRBD2. CDR3 length: 13 amino acids. The V segment lost 7 bases and the J segment 6 bases; nucleotides outside the gene matches: 2. Germline CDR1 SGHRS, CDR2 YFSETQ. The CDR3 here is CASGLAGEDTQYF. The CDR3 DNA sequence: TGCGCCAGCGGACTAGCGGGGGAGGATACGCAGTATTTT.

This clone was seen only a few times. The genes are TRBV19 and TRBJ1-5; 11 bases are a match to TRBD1. The germline V gene has CDR1 LNHDA and CDR2 SQIVND (reference sequence). The CDR3 spans 14 residues. J lost 6 bases, V lost 6 bases, and 4 bases had no gene match. The CDR3 protein is CASSGQGAGQPQHF. The CDR3 nucleotides read TGTGCCAGTAGCGGACAGGGGGCAGGTCAGCCCCAGCATTTT.

The V call is TRBV5-1, the J call TRBJ1-3, with 8 bases that match TRBD1. The junction had 6 bases not matched to a gene; V was cut back by 1 base and J by 0 bases. Germline-derived CDR1 and CDR2 are SGHRS and YFSETQ. The CDR3 contains 17 residues. CDR3 in DNA: TGCGCCAGCAGCTTGTCTGCAGGGGGCATCTCTGGAAACACCATATATTTT. This sequence encodes CASSLSAGGISGNTIYF. Drawing the rest from reference TRBV5-1 and TRBJ1-3, the complete variable domain is KAGVTQTPRYLIKTRGQQVTLSCSPISGHRSVSWYQQTPGQGLQFLFEYFSETQRNKGNFPGRFSGRQFSNSRSEMNVSTLELGDSALYLCASSLSAGGISGNTIYFGEGSWLTVV.

The V gene is TRBV11-3, the J gene TRBJ2-3, with a tentative D call TRBD2 (5 bases). The CDR3 contains 13 residues. Trimming took off 3 bases at V and 5 bases at J, with 9 bases between the two ends. Germline loops: CDR1 SGHNT, CDR2 YENEEA. The CDR3 here is CASSFDGGDTQYF. CDR3 nucleotide sequence: TGTGCCAGCAGCTTCGACGGAGGAGATACGCAGTATTTT.

The CDR3 is CASSPGGFRTF. The CDR3 bases are TGTGCCAGCAGCCCTGGGGGCTTTCGCACCTTC. This chain links TRBV28 with TRBJ1-2; weak D call: TRBD1 (6 bases). CDR1 and CDR2 from the germline V gene are MDHEN and SYDVKM. Trimming pared 6 bases from V and 13 bases from J, leaving 15 bases between. This CDR3 region has 11 residues.

The gene calls are TRBV9 and TRBJ2-7; 11 nucleotides line up with TRBD2. V gave up 0 bases and J gave up 5 bases; unmatched junction bases: 1. The V gene's germline CDR1 is SGDLS and CDR2 YYNGEE. The CDR3 totals 14 residues. Written as DNA, the CDR3 is TGTGCCAGCAGCGTAGCACTAGCGGGAGACGAGCAGTACTTC. This codes for CASSVALAGDEQYF.

The chain is built from TRBV16 and TRBJ2-1, with 7 bases fitting TRBD1. V shed 8 bases, J shed 6 bases, and the junction held 7 bases outside the gene matches. The CDR3 consists of 13 residues. Germline-derived CDR1 and CDR2 are KGHSY and FQNENV. In DNA, the CDR3 is TGTGCCAGCGTCAGTTCAGGGGGCAATGAGCAGTTCTTC. The encoded protein is CASVSSGGNEQFF.

The J gene is TRBJ1-5, the V gene TRBV6-1; weak D call: TRBD1 (5 bases). CDR1 and CDR2 (germline): MNHNS, SASEGT. V gave up 6 bases and J gave up 0 bases, with 12 bases separating them. The CDR3 is 15 residues long. The CDR3 loop reads CASSARGYSNQPQHF. The DNA for the CDR3 is TGTGCCAGCAGCGCTAGGGGATATAGCAATCAGCCCCAGCATTTT.

The chain is built from TRBV10-2 and TRBJ1-2; 8 bases fit TRBD1. Unmatched junction bases numbered 6, after V lost 0 bases and J lost 3 bases. Germline lookup yields CDR1 WSHSY and CDR2 SAAADI. CDR3 length: 16 amino acids. The CDR3 sequence is CASSESADRVYYGYTF. The DNA of the CDR3 is TGCGCCAGCAGTGAGTCAGCGGACAGGGTGTACTATGGCTACACCTTC.